This T cell receptor beta chain was sequenced during a study of vaccination effects on CD4 cells after COVID-19. Only in-frame clones appear in the TCRdb table, and some are missing; sequencing was by immunoSEQ multiplex PCR. The sample has around 75,000 clones, roughly 73% seen once. Ahead of sequencing, the ViraFEST assay grew antigen-specific CD4+ T cells using viral peptide pools. CD4+ T cells were isolated after about eleven days of culture. This individual tested PCR-positive for SARS-CoV-2 infection between March and December 2020. Notes on this clone: Its antigen is currently unknown.

Unmatched junction bases numbered 6, after V lost 3 bases and J lost 7 bases. The CDR3 runs 16 residues. Germline V gene data show CDR1 as KGHDR and CDR2 as SFDVKD. The chain has TRBV24-1 and TRBJ2-1; 12 bases align to TRBD2. The material sequenced was CD4+ T cells from PBMCs cultured with HIV peptides, taken before COVID-19 vaccination. As to subset: HIV-1 Nef peptide pool negative control/reference culture. The receptor's source is a human donor who had a prior SARS-CoV-2 infection. The CDR3 protein is CATSDASGGAGNEQFF. CDR3 in DNA: TGTGCCACCAGTGATGCTAGCGGGGGGGCTGGGAATGAGCAGTTCTTC.